This TCR beta chain originates from a study of metastatic and nonmetastatic thyroid tumors. TCRdb re-called the PCR reads through MiXCR. The sample contains 30,000 to 35,000 clones, about 29% of which appear only once. Until they underwent thyroid surgery, no patient had received any treatment. Trimming removed 8 bases at V and 6 bases at J, with 13 bases between. The CDR3 runs 13 residues. The germline V gene has CDR1 MNHEY and CDR2 SVGEGT. Remarks on this clone: Its specificity is unknown.

Findings and caveats of the study: As reported, TCR beta diversity in blood and tumor was significantly higher in malignant thyroid tumors than in benign nodules.

The specimen sequenced was blood. The TCR comes from a female donor with papillary thyroid cancer or a benign thyroid nodule (not recorded which). Some clones in this sample may be carry-over from other donors' samples. The gene calls are TRBV6-2 or TRBV6-3 and TRBJ2-2; tentative D call: TRBD2 (6 bases). The CDR3 DNA sequence: TGTGCCAGCGCAAACCGGGGGTCCGGGGAGCTGTTTTTT. Translating gives CASANRGSGELFF.